A single sample is the source of the 15 T cell receptor beta chains below, sequenced in a study of blood T cell repertoires in COVID-19. TCRdb's table, derived via immunoSEQ multiplex PCR, lists solely in-frame clones and lacks some. The data hold tens of thousands of clones, with roughly 80% observed a single time. The specimen was PBMCs or T cells enriched from blood (not recorded which). These receptor sequences come from a woman aged 40-49 years with acute COVID-19.

This clone was detected only a few times. Here the CDR3 reads CASKGDGNQPQHF. The CDR3 region has the DNA TGTGCCAGCAAGGGGGACGGAAATCAGCCCCAGCATTTT. The rearrangement uses TRBV2 and TRBJ1-5, with D perhaps matching TRBD1 (6 bases). This CDR3 region has 13 residues. CDR1 is SNHLY, CDR2 FYNNEI, per germline. The ends were cut back, 7 bases at V and 4 bases at J, with 11 bases in the middle.

This chain links TRBV5-1 with TRBJ2-1; 14 bases agree with TRBD2. From germline, CDR1 is SGHRS and CDR2 YFSETQ. After removal of 5 bases from V and 10 bases from J, the junction contained 8 bases not matched to a gene. This CDR3 comprises 15 residues. The CDR3 DNA follows: TGCGCCAGCAGGACCGGGACTAGCGGGGGAACGGAGCAGTTCTTC. Protein product: CASRTGTSGGTEQFF.

The chain uses TRBV25-1 and TRBJ1-2, with 7 bases lining up with TRBD1. The CDR3 loop spans 16 amino acids. The ends lost 3 bases at V and 4 bases at J; junction bases unmatched: 11. Germline loops: CDR1 MGHDK, CDR2 SYGVNS. This CDR3 is CASSDLSTGSSYGYTF. The CDR3 DNA follows: TGTGCCAGCAGTGACCTATCGACAGGGAGCTCCTATGGCTACACCTTC.

V and J are TRBV28 and TRBJ2-3; D unresolved. The germline V and J ends were trimmed by 6 bases and 4 bases, with 8 bases remaining between them. The CDR3 contains 12 residues. Germline CDR1 MDHEN, CDR2 SYDVKM. In DNA, the CDR3 is TGTGCCAGCAGCACAGTTTCAGATACGCAGTATTTT. Its translation is CASSTVSDTQYF.

The chain combines TRBV20-1 with TRBJ2-7; a weak D match, TRBD2 (6 bases). V was shortened by 3 bases and J by 5 bases, with 20 bases between the two germline ends. This CDR3 is built from 15 residues. Germline V CDR1 and CDR2: DFQATT, SNEGSKA (reference sequence). The DNA for the CDR3 is TGCAGTGCTAGTGGCGGAGCGGGCAGGCGCGACGAGCAGTACTTC. It encodes CSASGGAGRRDEQYF.

The chain has TRBV5-1 and TRBJ2-2; D possibly corresponds to TRBD1 (6 bases). This CDR3 comprises 15 residues. CDR1 is SGHRS, CDR2 YFSETQ, per germline. Trimming stripped 4 bases from V and 1 base from J, with 11 bases between. CDR3 in DNA: TGCGCCAGCAGCCCGGGCAGGGGGAACACCGGGGAGCTGTTTTTT. This gives the protein CASSPGRGNTGELFF.

This sequence joins TRBV3-1 (or the pseudogene TRBV3-2) and TRBJ2-7, with 13 positions matching TRBD2. CDR3 length: 17 residues. Germline trimming cut 6 bases from V and 2 bases from J; bases unmatched to any gene: 10. CDR1 LGHDT and CDR2 YNNKEL come from the germline V gene (reference sequence). The CDR3 spells CASSLKGLAGNTYEQYF. In nucleotides, the CDR3 is TGTGCCAGCAGTCTAAAGGGACTAGCGGGAAATACCTACGAGCAGTACTTC.

This chain uses TRBV5-1 with TRBJ1-4; D ambiguous. The CDR3 loop spans 14 amino acids. The germline V gene encodes CDR1 SGHRS and CDR2 YFSETQ. The V gene lost 0 bases and the J gene lost 7 bases, with 10 bases spanning the gap. Here the CDR3 reads CASSLEAGSEKLFF. The CDR3 DNA reads TGCGCCAGCAGCTTGGAGGCTGGGAGTGAAAAACTGTTTTTT.

The J gene is TRBJ2-5, the V gene TRBV11-1; 8 nucleotides agree with TRBD2. With 2 bases clipped from V and 1 base from J, the junction kept 6 bases outside the gene matches. From germline, CDR1 is SGHAT and CDR2 FQDESV (reference sequence). This CDR3 is built from 16 residues. The CDR3 nucleotides read TGTGCCAGCAGCTTACGGGGGGGATTGGGCCAAGAGACCCAGTACTTC. Translation gives CASSLRGGLGQETQYF.

The CDR3 region has the DNA TGTGCCAGCAAGTACGGAGGACAGTACCAAGAGACCCAGTACTTC. This sequence encodes CASKYGGQYQETQYF. The rearrangement joins TRBV2 to TRBJ2-5; possibly TRBD1 for D (6 bases). The CDR3 contains 15 residues. Trimming removed 7 bases from V and 0 bases from J, with 15 bases in between. Germline-derived CDR1 and CDR2 are SNHLY and FYNNEI.

The J gene is TRBJ1-1, the V gene TRBV5-4, with D unresolved. The CDR3 runs 15 residues. Germline V gene sequence: CDR1 SGHNT, CDR2 YYREEE (reference sequence). Trimming took 4 bases from V and 5 from J, leaving 18 bases between them. CDR3 protein: CASSPSRGPGTEAFF. In DNA, the CDR3 is TGTGCCAGCAGCCCTTCACGTGGGCCGGGGACTGAAGCTTTCTTT.

The chain is built from TRBV29-1 and TRBJ2-1; tentative D call: TRBD1 (5 bases). Trimming removed 3 bases at V and 10 bases at J, with 10 bases between. The CDR3 has 11 amino acids. In germline, CDR1 is SQVTM, CDR2 ANQGSEA. DNA for the CDR3: TGCAGCGTTGATTGGGGCACCGAGCAGTTCTTC. Its protein is CSVDWGTEQFF.

The V and J genes are TRBV4-1 and TRBJ2-2; TRBD2 aligns across 13 bases. Germline loops: CDR1 MGHRA, CDR2 YSYEKL. The CDR3 loop spans 18 amino acids. Losses at the gene ends were 4 bases for V and 4 bases for J; bases not matched to a gene: 9. The CDR3 loop is CASSPGLAGRSATGELFF. The CDR3 bases are TGCGCCAGCAGCCCGGGACTAGCGGGGCGGTCGGCCACCGGGGAGCTGTTTTTT.

The CDR3: CASSQEEQGAEAFF. Here the CDR3 DNA reads TGCGCCAGCAGCCAAGAGGAACAGGGGGCTGAAGCTTTCTTT. The V call is TRBV4-1, the J call TRBJ1-1; 8 nucleotides align to TRBD1. Trimming at V came to 0 bases and at J to 6 bases, leaving 3 bases not matched to a gene. The CDR3 loop spans 14 amino acids. Germline V gene lookup returns CDR1 MGHRA and CDR2 YSYEKL.

This sequence joins TRBV19 and TRBJ1-2; 8 bases line up with TRBD1. The germline V gene encodes CDR1 LNHDA and CDR2 SQIVND (reference sequence). The V gene end was trimmed by 6 bases and the J gene end by 5 bases; junction bases not matched to a gene: 14. This CDR3 is built from 16 residues. CDR3 sequence: CASSRSGQGGYYGYTF. DNA for the CDR3: TGTGCCAGTAGCCGGAGCGGACAGGGAGGGTATTATGGCTACACCTTC.